Each of the 8 T cell receptor beta chains below was sequenced from the same sample in a study of blood T cells in healthy people across ages. Combining a sample-barcoded 5' primer with a J-beta primer mix, a second PCR ran for 7 to 11 cycles. A single record per CDR3 protein comes from TCRdb applying MiXCR to the 5' RACE reads. The sample shows fewer than 2,000,000 distinct CDR3 sequences, almost 35% of them seen only once. The specimen was blood. Source of these receptors: a woman aged 30 to 39 in good health.

This chain uses TRBV5-1 with TRBJ1-1, with D possibly matching TRBD1 (6 bases). V was trimmed by 3 bases and J by 4 bases, leaving 13 bases between them. The CDR3 runs to 14 residues. Germline CDR1 SGHRS, CDR2 YFSETQ. The CDR3: CASSSIDRSTEAFF. As DNA, the CDR3 is TGCGCCAGCAGCTCGATTGACAGGTCCACTGAAGCTTTCTTT.

The table lists this clonotype with a few counts. J is TRBJ2-7 and V is TRBV11-2; TRBD2 might be the D (5 bases). CDR1 is SGHAT and CDR2 is FQNNGV in the germline V gene. This CDR3 is built from 15 residues. Trimming cost V 3 bases and J 2 bases, with 14 bases left between them. CDR3 sequence reads: CASSFPDFHTYEQYF. The CDR3 DNA reads TGTGCCAGCAGCTTCCCGGACTTCCACACCTACGAGCAGTACTTC. Complete variable domain (other parts from reference TRBV11-2 and TRBJ2-7): EAGVAQSPRYKIIEKRQSVAFWCNPISGHATLYWYQQILGQGPKLLIQFQNNGVVDDSQLPKDRFSAERLKGVDSTLKIQPAKLEDSAVYLCASSFPDFHTYEQYFGPGTRLTVT.

In nucleotides, the CDR3 is TGTGCCAGCAGCCAAGGCGAACATGGCGGCACTGAAGCTTTCTTT. Its translation is CASSQGEHGGTEAFF. The chain has TRBV4-2 and TRBJ1-1, with unresolved D. Trimming removed 1 base at V and 4 bases at J, with 13 bases between. The germline gives CDR1 LGHNA, CDR2 YNFKEQ. The CDR3 consists of 15 residues.

This chain joins TRBV7-6 and TRBJ2-3, with a possible D match to TRBD1 (5 bases). Trimming stripped 3 bases from V and 1 base from J, with 14 bases between. The CDR3 consists of 16 residues. Germline lookup yields CDR1 SGHVS and CDR2 FNYEAQ. The CDR3 loop is CASSFRAGQGTDTQYF. CDR3 bases: TGTGCCAGCAGCTTCCGCGCAGGGCAGGGCACAGATACGCAGTATTTT.

This chain links TRBV11-3 with TRBJ2-5, with D unclear. V dropped 3 bases and J dropped 4 bases, with 15 bases sitting between them. CDR3 length: 15 amino acids. The germline gives CDR1 SGHNT, CDR2 YENEEA. CDR3 residues: CASSLGSVDGETQYF. In DNA, the CDR3 is TGTGCCAGCAGCTTGGGGTCAGTGGATGGAGAGACCCAGTACTTC.

This CDR3 reads CSVGQGSIGYTF. CDR3 DNA sequence: TGCAGCGTGGGACAGGGTTCAATTGGCTACACCTTC. V gene TRBV29-1 combines with J gene TRBJ1-2, with TRBD1 identical over 9 bases. The CDR3 sequence is 12 residues long. Germline loops: CDR1 SQVTM, CDR2 ANQGSEA. The V gene end was trimmed by 6 bases and the J gene end by 7 bases; junction bases not matched to a gene: 6.

V gene TRBV5-1 combines with J gene TRBJ2-1; no clear D. The germline V and J ends were trimmed by 6 bases and 1 base, with 8 bases remaining between them. CDR1 and CDR2 (germline): SGHRS, YFSETQ. The CDR3 covers 13 residues. This CDR3 is CASNANSYNEQFF. As DNA, the CDR3 is TGCGCCAGCAATGCCAATTCCTACAATGAGCAGTTCTTC.

This chain connects TRBV12-3 or TRBV12-4 to TRBJ1-1; a weak D match, TRBD1 (5 bases). CDR3 length equals 12 residues. V lost 5 bases and J 7 bases, leaving 11 bases between the germline ends. This chain's CDR3 is CASSEWDGEAFF. CDR3 bases: TGTGCCAGCAGTGAATGGGACGGTGAAGCTTTCTTT.